This T cell receptor beta chain is drawn from a study of T cells expressing NK-cell markers. Study at large: The TCR beta repertoires were obtained from sorted CD3+CD56+NKG2C+, CD3+CD56+NKG2C- and CD3+CD56-NKG2C+ T cells. Study-level points and caveats: It is unclear if expanded NKG2C-expressing clones target HCMV antigens. The contribution of dominant NKG2C+ clonotypes to CD8+ T cells in about six donors was roughly 1.0-7.5%.

Note on this clonotype: Its antigen is not known.

Researchers built TCR beta cDNA using 5'RACE template switching with UMIs. TCRdb derives one entry per CDR3 protein from the 5' RACE reads, leaving out DNA. This repertoire comprises 550,000 to 600,000 distinct CDR3 sequences; its ten largest clones make up around 4%. The CDR3 has 15 residues. CDR1 is MDHEN and CDR2 is SYDVKM in the germline V gene. Sequences were obtained from blood T cells: a sorted CD56 or NKG2C T cell subset, CD4+ or CD8+ T cells, or bulk PBMC T cells (not recorded which). The chain has TRBV28 and TRBJ2-4; the D call of TRBD1 rests on TCRdb alone, since no DNA is present to check it. This TCR was recovered from a man aged 18 to 29 in good health. CDR3 loop: CASSPIQGLENIQYF.